This T cell receptor beta chain was retrieved from a study of blood T cell repertoires in COVID-19. Turning to the study itself: PBMCs, B-cell-depleted T cells, or T cells provided the cDNA or gDNA that made up the material.

This CDR3 contains 13 residues. Germline lookup yields CDR1 SGHDT and CDR2 YYEEEE. Trimming removed 6 bases from V and 5 bases from J, with 14 bases in between. This clone was recorded only once. The protocol was immunoSEQ multiplex PCR, while the TCRdb copy is restricted to in-frame clones and leaves out a portion. The table has some 220,000 clones, 80% seen once. The V and J genes are TRBV5-6 and TRBJ1-1, with TRBD1 as a possible D gene (6 bases). The sequenced sample consisted of peripheral blood. The receptor comes from a woman in her 70s with acute or convalescent COVID-19. The CDR3 protein is CASTRRGGTEAFF. The CDR3 bases are TGTGCCAGCACCCGGAGGGGGGGTACTGAAGCTTTCTTT.